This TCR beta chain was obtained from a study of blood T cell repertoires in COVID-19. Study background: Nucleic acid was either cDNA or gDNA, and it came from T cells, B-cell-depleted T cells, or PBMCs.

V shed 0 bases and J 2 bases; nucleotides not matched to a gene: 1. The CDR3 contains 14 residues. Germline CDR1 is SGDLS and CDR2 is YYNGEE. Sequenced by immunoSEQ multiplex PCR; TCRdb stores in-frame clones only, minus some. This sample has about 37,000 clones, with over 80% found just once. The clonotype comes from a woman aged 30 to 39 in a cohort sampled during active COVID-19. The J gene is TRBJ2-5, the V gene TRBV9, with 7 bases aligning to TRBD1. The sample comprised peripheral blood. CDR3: CASSVEGQQETQYF. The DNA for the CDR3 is TGTGCCAGCAGCGTAGAGGGACAGCAAGAGACCCAGTACTTC. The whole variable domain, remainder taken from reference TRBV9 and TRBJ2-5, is DSGVTQTPKHLITATGQRVTLRCSPRSGDLSVYWYQQSLDQGLQFLIQYYNGEERAKGNILERFSAQQFPDLHSELNLSSLELGDSALYFCASSVEGQQETQYFGPGTRLLVL.